This entry concerns a single T cell receptor beta chain. Its specificity is not known. This CDR3 region has 15 residues. Germline CDR1 reads SGDLS; CDR2 reads YYNGEE. V trimming: 4 bases; J trimming: 2 bases; junction bases outside the gene matches: 8. The data originate from a study of cytomegalovirus exposure and HLA in healthy donors. PCR amplification relied on 60 Vbeta primers (plus 13 Jbeta primers). Some clones are missing from TCRdb's copy, which holds only in-frame ones; the method was immunoSEQ multiplex PCR. Among around 78,000 clones listed, over 60% were seen once. Study-level results: Later analysis identified several of the most significant clusters that appeared linked to common viral pathogens. Per a later analysis, fewer than 20,000 TCR beta sequences showed association with HLA alleles at 0.05 false discovery rate. Some public TCRs appeared in many individuals, while most sequences were rare.

This TCR was recovered from a male donor in good health and CMV-seronegative. The V and J genes are TRBV9 and TRBJ1-1, with 7 bases lining up with TRBD1. The sequencing sample was made of PBMCs. The CDR3 DNA reads as TGTGCCAGCAGCCTTTTGGGACAGATAAACACTGAAGCTTTCTTT. It yields the protein CASSLLGQINTEAFF.